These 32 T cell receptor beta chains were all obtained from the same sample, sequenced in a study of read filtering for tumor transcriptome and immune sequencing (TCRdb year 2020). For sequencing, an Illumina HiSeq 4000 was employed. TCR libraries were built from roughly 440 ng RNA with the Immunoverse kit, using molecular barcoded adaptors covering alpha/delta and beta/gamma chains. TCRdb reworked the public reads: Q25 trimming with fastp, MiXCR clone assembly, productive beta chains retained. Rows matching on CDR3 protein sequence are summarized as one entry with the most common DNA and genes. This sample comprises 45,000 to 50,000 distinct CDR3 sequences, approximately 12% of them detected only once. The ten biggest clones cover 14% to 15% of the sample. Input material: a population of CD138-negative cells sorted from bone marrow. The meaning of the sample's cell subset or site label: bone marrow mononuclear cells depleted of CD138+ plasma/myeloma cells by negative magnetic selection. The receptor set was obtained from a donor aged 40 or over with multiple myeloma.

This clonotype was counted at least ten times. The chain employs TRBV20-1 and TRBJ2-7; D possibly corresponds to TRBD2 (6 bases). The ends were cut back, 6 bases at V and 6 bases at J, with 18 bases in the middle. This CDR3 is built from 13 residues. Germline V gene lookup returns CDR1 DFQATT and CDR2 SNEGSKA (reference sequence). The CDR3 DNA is TGCAGTGCCGTCCCGACTAGTTTCCTCGAGCAGTACTTC. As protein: CSAVPTSFLEQYF.

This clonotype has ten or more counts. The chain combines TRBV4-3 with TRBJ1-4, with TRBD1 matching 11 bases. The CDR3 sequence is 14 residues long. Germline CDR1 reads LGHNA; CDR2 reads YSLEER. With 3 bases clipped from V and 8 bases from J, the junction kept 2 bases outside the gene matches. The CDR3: CASSHGTGGEKLFF. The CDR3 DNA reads TGCGCCAGCAGCCACGGGACAGGGGGAGAAAAACTGTTTTTT.

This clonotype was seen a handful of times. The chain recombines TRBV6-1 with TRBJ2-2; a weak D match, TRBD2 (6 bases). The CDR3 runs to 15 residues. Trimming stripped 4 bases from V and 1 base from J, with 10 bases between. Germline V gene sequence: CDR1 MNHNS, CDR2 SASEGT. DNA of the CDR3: TGTGCCAGCAGTGTTCTAGCGAAGAACACCGGGGAGCTGTTTTTT. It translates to CASSVLAKNTGELFF.

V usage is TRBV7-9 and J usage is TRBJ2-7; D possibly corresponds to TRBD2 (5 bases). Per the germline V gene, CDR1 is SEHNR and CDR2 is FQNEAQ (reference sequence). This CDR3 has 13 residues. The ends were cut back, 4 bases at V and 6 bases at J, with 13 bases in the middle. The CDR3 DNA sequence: TGTGCCAGCAGCTCGACCGAGGAGGCCGAGCAGTACTTC. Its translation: CASSSTEEAEQYF.

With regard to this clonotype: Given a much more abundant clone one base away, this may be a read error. Written as DNA, the CDR3 is TGTGCCATCGGTGAGTCGACGGACGGTTCCTACGAGCAGTACTTC. This encodes CAIGESTDGSYEQYF. V gene TRBV10-3 combines with J gene TRBJ2-7; D remains unclear. Germline values: CDR1 ENHRY, CDR2 SYGVKD. This CDR3 has 15 residues.

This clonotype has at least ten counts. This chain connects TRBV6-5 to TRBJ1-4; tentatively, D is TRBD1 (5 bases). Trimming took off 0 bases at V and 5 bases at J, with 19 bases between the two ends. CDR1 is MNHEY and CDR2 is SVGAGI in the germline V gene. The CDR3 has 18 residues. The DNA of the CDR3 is TGTGCCAGCAGTTACTCGGGGCCGGGCCAGCTCGGAAATGAAAAACTGTTTTTT. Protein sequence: CASSYSGPGQLGNEKLFF.

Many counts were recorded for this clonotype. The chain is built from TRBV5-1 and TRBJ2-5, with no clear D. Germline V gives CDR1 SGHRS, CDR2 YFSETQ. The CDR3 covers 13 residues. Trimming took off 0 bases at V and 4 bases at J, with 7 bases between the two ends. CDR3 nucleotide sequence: TGCGCCAGCAGCTTGGAGGGTCCAGAGACCCAGTACTTC. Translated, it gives CASSLEGPETQYF.

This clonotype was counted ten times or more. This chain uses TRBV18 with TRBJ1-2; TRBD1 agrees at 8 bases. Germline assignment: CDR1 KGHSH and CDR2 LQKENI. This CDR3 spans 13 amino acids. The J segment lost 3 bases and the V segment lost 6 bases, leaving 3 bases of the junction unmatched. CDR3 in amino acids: CASSLQGDYGYTF. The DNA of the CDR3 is TGTGCCAGCTCGCTACAGGGGGACTATGGCTACACCTTC.

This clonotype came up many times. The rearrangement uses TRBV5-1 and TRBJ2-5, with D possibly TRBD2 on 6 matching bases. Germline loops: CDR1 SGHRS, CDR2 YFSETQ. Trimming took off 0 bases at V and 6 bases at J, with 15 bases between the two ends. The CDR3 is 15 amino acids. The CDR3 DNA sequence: TGCGCCAGCAGCTTGGGACTGGGAGGAGTCCAGACCCAGTACTTC. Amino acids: CASSLGLGGVQTQYF.

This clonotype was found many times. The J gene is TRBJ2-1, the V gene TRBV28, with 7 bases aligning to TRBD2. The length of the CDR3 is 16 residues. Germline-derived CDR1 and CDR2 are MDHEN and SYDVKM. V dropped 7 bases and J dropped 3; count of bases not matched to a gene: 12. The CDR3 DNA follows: TGTGCCAGCACCTCTGGGCTAGCGGAAAACTACAATGAGCAGTTCTTC. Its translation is CASTSGLAENYNEQFF. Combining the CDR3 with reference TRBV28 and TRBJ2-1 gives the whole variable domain DVKVTQSSRYLVKRTGEKVFLECVQDMDHENMFWYRQDPGLGLRLIYFSYDVKMKEKGDIPEGYSVSREKKERFSLILESASTNQTSMYLCASTSGLAENYNEQFFGPGTRLTVL.

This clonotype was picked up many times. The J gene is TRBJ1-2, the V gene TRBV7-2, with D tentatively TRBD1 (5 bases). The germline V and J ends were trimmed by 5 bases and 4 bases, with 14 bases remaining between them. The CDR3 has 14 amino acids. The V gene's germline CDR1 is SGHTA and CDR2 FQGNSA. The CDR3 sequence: CASSLFAGSYGYTF. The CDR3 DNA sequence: TGTGCCAGCAGCCTATTCGCAGGGAGCTATGGCTACACCTTC.

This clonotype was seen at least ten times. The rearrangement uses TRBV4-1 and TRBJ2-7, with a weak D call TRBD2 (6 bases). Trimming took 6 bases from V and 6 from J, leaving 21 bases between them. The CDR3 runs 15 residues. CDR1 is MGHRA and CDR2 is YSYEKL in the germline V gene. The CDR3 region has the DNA TGCGCCAGCAGTCCCCGGGGGACCGGGAAAGGCGAGCAGTACTTC. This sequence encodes CASSPRGTGKGEQYF.

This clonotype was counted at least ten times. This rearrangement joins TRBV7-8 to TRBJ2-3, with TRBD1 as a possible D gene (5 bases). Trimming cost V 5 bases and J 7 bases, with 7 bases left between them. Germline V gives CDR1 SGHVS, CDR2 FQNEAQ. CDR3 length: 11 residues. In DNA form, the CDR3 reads TGTGCCAGCAGCCAGGACAATACGCAGTATTTT. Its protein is CASSQDNTQYF.

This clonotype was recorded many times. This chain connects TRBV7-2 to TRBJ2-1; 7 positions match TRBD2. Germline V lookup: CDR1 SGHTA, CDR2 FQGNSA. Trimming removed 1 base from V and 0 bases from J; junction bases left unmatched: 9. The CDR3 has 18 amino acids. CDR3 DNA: TGTGCCAGCAGCTTAGGTCGTCTAGCGGTGAGCTCCTACAATGAGCAGTTCTTC. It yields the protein CASSLGRLAVSSYNEQFF.

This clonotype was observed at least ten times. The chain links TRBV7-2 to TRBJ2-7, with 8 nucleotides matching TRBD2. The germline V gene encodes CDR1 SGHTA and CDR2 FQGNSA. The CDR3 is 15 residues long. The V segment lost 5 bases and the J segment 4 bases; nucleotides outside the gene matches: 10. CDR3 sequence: CASSVFPGGSYEQYF. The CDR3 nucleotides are TGTGCCAGCAGCGTGTTTCCGGGAGGGTCGTACGAGCAGTACTTC. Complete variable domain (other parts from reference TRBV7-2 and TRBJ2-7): GAGVSQSPSNKVTEKGKDVELRCDPISGHTALYWYRQSLGQGLEFLIYFQGNSAPDKSGLPSDRFSAERTGGSVSTLTIQRTQQEDSAVYLCASSVFPGGSYEQYFGPGTRLTVT.

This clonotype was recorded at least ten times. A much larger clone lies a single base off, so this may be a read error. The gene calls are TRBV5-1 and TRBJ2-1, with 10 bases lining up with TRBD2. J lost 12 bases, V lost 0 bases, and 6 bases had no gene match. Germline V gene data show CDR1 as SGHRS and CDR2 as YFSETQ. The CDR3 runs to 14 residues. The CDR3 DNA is TGCGCCAGCAGCTTGGGGTCTAGCGGGGGCGGGCAGTTCTTC. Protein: CASSLGSSGGGQFF.

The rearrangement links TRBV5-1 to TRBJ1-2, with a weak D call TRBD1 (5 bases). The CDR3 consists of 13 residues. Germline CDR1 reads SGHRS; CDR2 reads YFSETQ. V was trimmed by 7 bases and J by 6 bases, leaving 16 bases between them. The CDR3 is CASSVVGENGYTF. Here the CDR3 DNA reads TGCGCCAGCTCGGTGGTAGGGGAGAATGGCTACACCTTC.

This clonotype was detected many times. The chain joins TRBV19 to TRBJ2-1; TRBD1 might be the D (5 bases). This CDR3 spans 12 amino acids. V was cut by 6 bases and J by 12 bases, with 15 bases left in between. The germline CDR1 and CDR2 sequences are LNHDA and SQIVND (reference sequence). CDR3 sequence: CASSPDSARQFF. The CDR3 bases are TGTGCCAGTAGCCCTGACAGCGCAAGGCAGTTCTTC.

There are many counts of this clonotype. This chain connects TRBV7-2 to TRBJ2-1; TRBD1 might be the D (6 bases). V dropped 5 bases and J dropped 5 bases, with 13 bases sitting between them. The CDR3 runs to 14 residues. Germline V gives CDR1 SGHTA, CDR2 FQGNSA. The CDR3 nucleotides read TGTGCCAGCAGCAGGGGGACCTTAAACAATGAGCAGTTCTTC. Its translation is CASSRGTLNNEQFF.

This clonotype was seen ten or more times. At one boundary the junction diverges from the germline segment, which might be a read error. This CDR3 is CASSLDGGEQFF. CDR3 nucleotides: TGTGCTAGCAGCTTAGACGGGGGTGAGCAGTTCTTC. V is TRBV7-7 and J is TRBJ2-1; weak D call: TRBD2 (6 bases). This CDR3 region has 12 residues. Germline CDR1 is SSHAT and CDR2 is FNYEAQ (reference sequence).

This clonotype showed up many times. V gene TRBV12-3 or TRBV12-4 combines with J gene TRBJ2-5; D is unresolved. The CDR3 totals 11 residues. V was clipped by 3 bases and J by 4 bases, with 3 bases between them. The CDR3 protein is CASSFGETQYF. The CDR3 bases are TGTGCCAGCAGTTTCGGAGAGACCCAGTACTTC.

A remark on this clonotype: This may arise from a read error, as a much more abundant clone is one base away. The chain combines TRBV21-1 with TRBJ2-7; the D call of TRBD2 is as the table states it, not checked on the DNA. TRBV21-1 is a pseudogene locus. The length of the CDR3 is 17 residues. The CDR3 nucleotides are TGTGCCAGCAGCAAAGTAAGGGGTCAGCGGGGAGCCTACGAGCAGTACTTC. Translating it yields CASSKVRGQRGAYEQYF.

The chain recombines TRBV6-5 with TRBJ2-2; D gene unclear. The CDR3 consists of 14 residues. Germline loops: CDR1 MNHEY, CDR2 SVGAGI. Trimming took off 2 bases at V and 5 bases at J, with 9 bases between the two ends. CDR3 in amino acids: CASSYKGITGELFF. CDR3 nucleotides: TGTGCCAGCAGTTACAAGGGCATTACCGGGGAGCTGTTTTTT.

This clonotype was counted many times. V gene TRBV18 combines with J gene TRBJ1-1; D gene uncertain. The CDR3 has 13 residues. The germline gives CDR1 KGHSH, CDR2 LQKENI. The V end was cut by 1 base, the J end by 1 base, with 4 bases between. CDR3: CASSPQGNTEAFF. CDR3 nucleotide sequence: TGTGCCAGCTCACCACAGGGGAACACTGAAGCTTTCTTT.

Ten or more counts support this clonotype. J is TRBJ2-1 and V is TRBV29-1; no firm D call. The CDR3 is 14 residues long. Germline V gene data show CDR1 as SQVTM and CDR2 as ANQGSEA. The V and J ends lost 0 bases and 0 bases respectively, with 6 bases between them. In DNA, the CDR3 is TGCAGCGTTGAAGATCTTAGCTCCTACAATGAGCAGTTCTTC. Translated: CSVEDLSSYNEQFF.

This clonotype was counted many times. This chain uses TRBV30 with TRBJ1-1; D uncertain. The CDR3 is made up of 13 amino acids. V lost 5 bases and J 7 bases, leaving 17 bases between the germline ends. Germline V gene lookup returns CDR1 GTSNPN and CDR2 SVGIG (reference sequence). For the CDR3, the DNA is TGTGCCTGGGGGGTCGAACAAGTCCATGAAGCTTTCTTT. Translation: CAWGVEQVHEAFF.

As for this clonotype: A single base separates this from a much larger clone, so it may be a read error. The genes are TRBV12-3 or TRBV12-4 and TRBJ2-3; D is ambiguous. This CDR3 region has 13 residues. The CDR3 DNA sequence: TGTGTCAGCAGTTATGCTAGCACAGATACGCAGTATTTT. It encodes CVSSYASTDTQYF.

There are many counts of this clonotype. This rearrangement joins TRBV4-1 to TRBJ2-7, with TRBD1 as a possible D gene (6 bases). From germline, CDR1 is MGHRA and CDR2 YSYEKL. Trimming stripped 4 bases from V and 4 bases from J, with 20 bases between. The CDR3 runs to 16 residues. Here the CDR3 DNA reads TGCGCCAGCAGCCGGGAAGGCCAGGGGATAATATACGAGCAGTACTTC. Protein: CASSREGQGIIYEQYF.

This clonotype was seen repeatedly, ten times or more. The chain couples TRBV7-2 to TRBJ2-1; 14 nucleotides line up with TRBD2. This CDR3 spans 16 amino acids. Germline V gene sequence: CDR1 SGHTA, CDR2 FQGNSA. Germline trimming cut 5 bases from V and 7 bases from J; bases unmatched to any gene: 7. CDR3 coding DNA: TGTGCCAGCAGCGAAGGGACTAGCGGGAGAAGGAATGAGCAGTTCTTC. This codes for CASSEGTSGRRNEQFF. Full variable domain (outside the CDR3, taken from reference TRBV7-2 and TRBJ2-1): GAGVSQSPSNKVTEKGKDVELRCDPISGHTALYWYRQSLGQGLEFLIYFQGNSAPDKSGLPSDRFSAERTGGSVSTLTIQRTQQEDSAVYLCASSEGTSGRRNEQFFGPGTRLTVL.

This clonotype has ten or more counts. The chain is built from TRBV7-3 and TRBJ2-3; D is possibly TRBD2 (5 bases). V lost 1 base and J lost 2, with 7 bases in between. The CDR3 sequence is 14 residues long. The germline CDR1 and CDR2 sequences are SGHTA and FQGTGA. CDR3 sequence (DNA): TGTGCCAGCAGCTTAAACGGGAACACAGATACGCAGTATTTT. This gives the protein CASSLNGNTDTQYF.

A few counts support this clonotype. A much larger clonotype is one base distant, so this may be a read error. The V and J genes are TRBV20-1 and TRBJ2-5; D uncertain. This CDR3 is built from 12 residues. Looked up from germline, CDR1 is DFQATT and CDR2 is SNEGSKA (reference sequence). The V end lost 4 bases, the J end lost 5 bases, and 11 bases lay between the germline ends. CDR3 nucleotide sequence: TGCAGTGCTATCAACTCCTGGGAGACCCAGTACTTC. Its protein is CSAINSWETQYF.

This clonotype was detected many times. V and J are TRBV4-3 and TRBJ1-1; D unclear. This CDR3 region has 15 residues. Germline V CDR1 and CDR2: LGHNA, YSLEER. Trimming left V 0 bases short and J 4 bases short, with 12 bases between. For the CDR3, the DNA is TGCGCCAGCAGCCAAGATAGGGAGGGAGTCACTGAAGCTTTCTTT. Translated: CASSQDREGVTEAFF.